Shown below are 27 T cell receptor beta chains from a single sample sequenced in a study of post-analysis software for immune sequencing data. These receptors are not linked to any known antigen. Study observations and caveats: Comparison of patients with controls showed roughly five TRBV segments more frequent in patients, TRBV5-6, TRBV5-1 and TRBV20-1 among them.

Libraries were made from TCR beta cDNA, and they carried unique molecular identifiers. TCRdb reanalysed the PCR reads using MiXCR and keeps one entry per CDR3 protein. The table lists 170,000 or so distinct CDR3 sequences, 30% of them singletons, with less than 1.6% in the top ten. The material sequenced was blood. The receptors originated from a girl aged 10-17 years with multiple sclerosis.

A word on this clonotype: A single base separates this from a much larger clone, so it may be a read error. This chain connects TRBV25-1 to TRBJ1-6; TRBD1 aligns across 8 bases. The CDR3 sequence is 15 residues long. Germline CDR1 MGHDK, CDR2 SYGVNS. The CDR3 loop is CAGSEGQGLNSPLHF. DNA for the CDR3: TGTGCCGGCAGTGAAGGACAGGGACTCAATTCACCCCTCCACTTT.

As for this clonotype: It may be a read error: a sequence one base away is much more abundant. The rearrangement links TRBV10-3 to TRBJ2-1; maybe TRBD1 (6 bases). Germline CDR1 and CDR2: ENHRY and SYGVKD. Trimming shortened V by 0 bases and J by 13 bases, and 22 bases separated the two germline ends. This CDR3 comprises 16 residues. The chain's CDR3 is CAISESEGTGQETQFF. CDR3 coding DNA: TGTGCCATCAGTGAGTCAGAGGGGACGGGACAAGAGACCCAGTTCTTC.

This clonotype was recorded a few times. The chain recombines TRBV12-3 or TRBV12-4 with TRBJ1-5, with D unclear. The CDR3 sequence is 13 residues long. V was trimmed by 6 bases and J by 6 bases, leaving 12 bases between them. DNA for the CDR3: TGTGCCAGCAGAGGTAAGGGCGGTCAGCCCCAGCATTTT. Translation: CASRGKGGQPQHF.

The gene calls are TRBV20-1 and TRBJ2-1, with 10 nucleotides matching TRBD2. Trimming removed 3 bases from V and 11 bases from J; junction bases left unmatched: 7. The length of the CDR3 is 13 residues. In germline, CDR1 is DFQATT, CDR2 SNEGSKA (reference sequence). In nucleotides, the CDR3 is TGCAGTGCTAGGGGACTAGCGAGTAGGAAGCAGTTCTTC. The encoded protein is CSARGLASRKQFF.

This clonotype was found a few times. The rearrangement joins TRBV12-3 or TRBV12-4 to TRBJ1-1, with TRBD1 as a possible D gene (5 bases). The V and J ends lost 7 bases and 1 base respectively, with 10 bases between them. This CDR3 comprises 13 residues. The CDR3 spells CASNWGSNTEAFF. CDR3 DNA sequence: TGTGCCAGCAACTGGGGGTCGAACACTGAAGCTTTCTTT.

This clonotype was seen repeatedly, ten times or more. The chain is built from TRBV10-3 and TRBJ2-7; D might be TRBD1 (6 bases). The CDR3 is 16 residues long. The germline V gene encodes CDR1 ENHRY and CDR2 SYGVKD. Trimming stripped 4 bases from V and 5 bases from J, with 21 bases between. This chain's CDR3 is CAISGQEYPGIDEQYF. Written as DNA, the CDR3 is TGTGCCATCAGTGGACAGGAGTACCCGGGGATTGACGAGCAGTACTTC.

This clonotype came up many times. This CDR3 is CASSLSRDTQYF. CDR3 DNA: TGTGCCAGCAGCTTAAGTAGGGATACGCAGTATTTT. The gene calls are TRBV7-3 and TRBJ2-3; D gene unclear. This CDR3 contains 12 residues. V lost 1 base and J lost 6, with 5 bases in between. Germline-derived CDR1 and CDR2 are SGHTA and FQGTGA. Looking up the rest from reference TRBV7-3 and TRBJ2-3 gives the full variable domain: GAGVSQTPSNKVTEKGKYVELRCDPISGHTALYWYRQSLGQGPEFLIYFQGTGAADDSGLPNDRFFAVRPEGSVSTLKIQRTERGDSAVYLCASSLSRDTQYFGPGTRLTVL.

This clonotype has at least ten counts. The V call is TRBV5-1, the J call TRBJ2-7; TRBD1 matches 12 bases. The CDR3 is 15 residues long. CDR1 and CDR2 (germline): SGHRS, YFSETQ. V lost 2 bases and J lost 5; bases outside the gene matches: 5. As DNA, the CDR3 is TGCGCCAGCAGCTTCGGGACAGGGGGCCTCGACGAGCAGTACTTC. This codes for CASSFGTGGLDEQYF.

V is TRBV20-1 and J is TRBJ2-1; D may be TRBD2 (7 bases). This CDR3 region has 15 residues. Per the germline V gene, CDR1 is DFQATT and CDR2 is SNEGSKA (reference sequence). V dropped 6 bases and J dropped 8 bases, with 23 bases sitting between them. The CDR3 DNA sequence: TGCAGTGCCCACTCGGGCGGGGGCCAGGGCTATGAGCAGTTCTTC. This codes for CSAHSGGGQGYEQFF.

The chain employs TRBV7-2 and TRBJ2-5; 8 bases agree with TRBD2. After removal of 4 bases from V and 3 bases from J, the junction contained 7 bases not matched to a gene. CDR1 and CDR2 from the germline V gene are SGHTA and FQGNSA. This CDR3 is 15 amino acids long. CDR3 sequence: CASSYRGGTEETQYF. The DNA of the CDR3 is TGTGCCAGCAGCTACCGGGGGGGGACCGAAGAGACCCAGTACTTC.

In this sample, this clonotype turned up many times. The chain carries TRBV29-1 and TRBJ1-2, with a tentative D call TRBD1 (5 bases). The CDR3 spans 13 residues. Per germline, CDR1 SQVTM and CDR2 ANQGSEA. The ends were cut back, 4 bases at V and 3 bases at J, with 12 bases in the middle. Here the CDR3 reads CSVVEGRDYGYTF. CDR3 nucleotides: TGCAGCGTTGTGGAGGGGAGGGACTATGGCTACACCTTC.

This clonotype occurred a few times. The chain links TRBV4-1 to TRBJ1-2; no firm D call. Germline V gene data show CDR1 as MGHRA and CDR2 as YSYEKL. This CDR3 is built from 14 residues. V was shortened by 1 base and J by 2 bases, with 8 bases between the two germline ends. CDR3 nucleotides: TGCGCCAGCAGCCAAGCGGGTATGAACTATGGCTACACCTTC. It yields the protein CASSQAGMNYGYTF.

The J gene is TRBJ2-5, the V gene TRBV20-1; D remains unclear. The CDR3 is made up of 14 amino acids. Germline CDR1 and CDR2: DFQATT and SNEGSKA (reference sequence). With 6 bases removed from V and 11 bases from J, the gap between germline ends came to 25 bases. CDR3 in amino acids: CSAMGYGSMYEQYF. The CDR3 DNA is TGCAGTGCCATGGGGTACGGAAGTATGTATGAGCAGTACTTC.

A few counts support this clonotype. The J gene is TRBJ2-1, the V gene TRBV7-9; 8 nucleotides agree with TRBD1. CDR3 length: 14 amino acids. The ends lost 4 bases at V and 7 bases at J; junction bases unmatched: 6. Germline V gene data show CDR1 as SEHNR and CDR2 as FQNEAQ (reference sequence). CDR3: CASSSYRGRNEQFF. Written as DNA, the CDR3 is TGTGCCAGCAGCTCCTACAGGGGGAGGAATGAGCAGTTCTTC. The complete variable domain, with remaining parts taken from reference TRBV7-9 and TRBJ2-1, reads DTGVSQNPRHKITKRGQNVTFRCDPISEHNRLYWYRQTLGQGPEFLTYFQNEAQLEKSRLLSDRFSAERPKGSFSTLEIQRTEQGDSAMYLCASSSYRGRNEQFFGPGTRLTVL.

This clonotype was counted ten times or more. The chain uses TRBV20-1 and TRBJ2-1; maybe TRBD2 (6 bases). The CDR3 is made up of 13 amino acids. Germline loops: CDR1 DFQATT, CDR2 SNEGSKA (reference sequence). V was cut by 3 bases and J by 5 bases, with 11 bases left in between. CDR3 sequence (DNA): TGCAGTGCTAGCCCTCGGGAGAACAATGAGCAGTTCTTC. The encoded protein is CSASPRENNEQFF.

This clonotype was seen a handful of times. The chain carries TRBV12-3 or TRBV12-4 and TRBJ1-2; possible D gene TRBD1, 6 bases. V lost 5 bases and J 8 bases, leaving 12 bases between the germline ends. CDR3 length: 12 residues. CDR3 bases: TGTGCCAGCAGTGGGGGGCGCCGGGGCTACACCTTC. This codes for CASSGGRRGYTF.

V usage is TRBV7-8 and J usage is TRBJ1-5; a weak D match, TRBD1 (5 bases). Germline lookup yields CDR1 SGHVS and CDR2 FQNEAQ. The CDR3 is made up of 16 amino acids. Between the trimmed V and J ends, which lost 3 bases and 6 bases, there was a span of 18 bases. The CDR3 spells CASSLFETDGFQPQHF. The CDR3 nucleotides are TGTGCCAGCAGCTTGTTCGAGACAGACGGATTTCAGCCCCAGCATTTT.

The DNA of the CDR3 is TGTGCCAGCAGTGCCCCGGGACAGGGGGATGACGGCTACACCTTC. This codes for CASSAPGQGDDGYTF. The gene calls are TRBV12-3 or TRBV12-4 and TRBJ1-2; 11 positions agree with TRBD1. Germline trimming cut 5 bases from V and 8 bases from J; bases unmatched to any gene: 10. The CDR3 covers 15 residues.

This clonotype was detected ten times or more. This chain connects TRBV9 to TRBJ2-5; D remains unclear. The J call may be mistaken, given a closer DNA end match to TRBJ2-7. The CDR3 contains 15 residues. Germline CDR1 is SGDLS and CDR2 is YYNGEE. CDR3 nucleotides: TGTGCCAGCAGCGTAGGTTTGGGAACGACCCACGAGCAGTACTTC. Its translation: CASSVGLGTTHEQYF.

In regard to this clonotype: This may arise from a read error, as a much more abundant clone is one base away. The rearrangement links TRBV5-6 to TRBJ2-3, with D perhaps TRBD1 (6 bases). Germline V gene data show CDR1 as SGHDT and CDR2 as YYEEEE. There are 15 residues in the CDR3. As DNA, the CDR3 is TGTGCCGGCAGCTTAACCACAGGGCACACAGATACGCAGTATTTT. It encodes CAGSLTTGHTDTQYF.

This chain links TRBV6-2 or TRBV6-3 with TRBJ2-5, with TRBD1 matching 8 bases. V was pared by 6 bases and J by 5 bases, with 17 bases of the junction left unmatched. The length of the CDR3 is 17 residues. Germline V gene lookup returns CDR1 MNHEY and CDR2 SVGEGT. The CDR3 spells CASSPRTGIALQETQYF. The CDR3 region has the DNA TGTGCCAGCAGCCCACGGACAGGGATCGCGCTTCAGGAGACCCAGTACTTC.

This clonotype was observed at least ten times. This chain uses TRBV7-3 with TRBJ2-1; D is perhaps TRBD2 (6 bases). V shed 2 bases and J shed 2 bases, with 19 bases lying between them. Per germline, CDR1 SGHTA and CDR2 FQGTGA. The CDR3 extends over 18 amino acids. CDR3 sequence: CASSLELRGEAPYNEQFF. The CDR3 region has the DNA TGTGCCAGCAGCTTAGAACTTCGAGGGGAGGCCCCCTACAATGAGCAGTTCTTC.

On this clonotype: This clone may be a read error of a much larger clone one base away. The J gene is TRBJ2-5, the V gene TRBV29-1; 7 bases agree with TRBD2. J lost 13 bases, V lost 7 bases, and 12 bases had no gene match. The V gene's germline CDR1 is SQVTM and CDR2 ANQGSEA. The CDR3 runs to 11 residues. The CDR3 loop is CSGLGGEERYF. The CDR3 DNA is TGCAGCGGCCTGGGGGGGGAAGAGCGGTACTTC.

V is TRBV7-2 and J is TRBJ2-3; D is unresolved. This CDR3 region has 16 residues. The V and J ends lost 2 bases and 2 bases respectively, with 14 bases between them. Germline V gene sequence: CDR1 SGHTA, CDR2 FQGNSA. This CDR3 reads CASSLQASDSTDTQYF. The CDR3 nucleotides are TGTGCCAGCAGCTTACAAGCCAGCGATTCCACAGATACGCAGTATTTT.

This clonotype was observed at least ten times. The rearrangement joins TRBV9 to TRBJ2-7, with a tentative D call TRBD2 (5 bases). CDR3 size: 14 residues. Germline V gene sequence: CDR1 SGDLS, CDR2 YYNGEE. V was cut by 0 bases and J by 1 base, with 8 bases left in between. The CDR3 reads CASSVEGSSYEQYF. The DNA for the CDR3 is TGTGCCAGCAGCGTAGAAGGGAGTTCCTACGAGCAGTACTTC.

This clonotype was detected only a few times. An end of the junction differs from the germline gene, which may be a read error. The chain employs TRBV12-3 or TRBV12-4 and TRBJ1-1; D is possibly TRBD1 (5 bases). The CDR3 is 13 residues long. CDR3 in DNA: TGTGCCTGCAGTTTAATGGGGGACACTGAAGCTTTCTTT. This encodes CACSLMGDTEAFF.

This clonotype was picked up many times. The J gene is TRBJ2-7, the V gene TRBV28; D is unresolved. In germline, CDR1 is MDHEN, CDR2 SYDVKM. The V end was cut by 6 bases, the J end by 2 bases, with 11 bases between. The CDR3 loop spans 13 amino acids. This chain's CDR3 is CASRVTIPYEQYF. CDR3 DNA sequence: TGTGCCAGCAGAGTAACTATCCCCTACGAGCAGTACTTC.